This T cell receptor beta chain appears in the sequencing data of a study of shared clonotypes between healthy human individuals. The V gene's germline CDR1 is SGDLS and CDR2 YYNGEE. This CDR3 is built from 15 residues. The ends lost 3 bases at V and 5 bases at J; junction bases unmatched: 10. Assay used: immunoSEQ multiplex PCR; TCRdb lists only in-frame clones, some missing. The sample records roughly 500,000 clones, 70% to 80% being singletons. Genomic DNA for unsorted samples was obtained from about 88 million PBMCs. The V call is TRBV9, the J call TRBJ2-7; 8 nucleotides align to TRBD2. Sequenced: PBMCs. The clonotype comes from a woman aged 40 to 50 in good health. Some clones in this sample may be carry-over from other donors' samples. CDR3 coding DNA: TGTGCCAGCAGCGAGACCCCGGGAGGGTCCGACGAGCAGTACTTC. Protein: CASSETPGGSDEQYF.